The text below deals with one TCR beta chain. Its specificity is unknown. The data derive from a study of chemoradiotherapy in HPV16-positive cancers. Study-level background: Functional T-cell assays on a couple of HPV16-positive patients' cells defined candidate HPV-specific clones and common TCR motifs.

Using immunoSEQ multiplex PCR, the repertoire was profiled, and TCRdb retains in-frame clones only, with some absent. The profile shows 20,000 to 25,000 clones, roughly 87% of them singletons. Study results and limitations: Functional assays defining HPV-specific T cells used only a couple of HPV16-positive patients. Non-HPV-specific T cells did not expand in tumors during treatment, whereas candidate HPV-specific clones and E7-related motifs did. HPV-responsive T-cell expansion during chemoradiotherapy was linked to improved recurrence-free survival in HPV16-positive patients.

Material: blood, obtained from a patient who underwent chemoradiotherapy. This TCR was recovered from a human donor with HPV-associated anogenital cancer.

The CDR3 is CASSPQAGGEQYF. The CDR3 bases are TGTGCCAGCAGCCCTCAGGCGGGAGGGGAGCAGTACTTC. The chain employs TRBV7-3 and TRBJ2-7; 9 positions agree with TRBD2. This CDR3 is 13 amino acids long. V was clipped by 5 bases and J by 7 bases; unmatched bases: 6. The V gene's germline CDR1 is SGHTA and CDR2 FQGTGA.